This TCR beta chain appears in the sequencing data of a study of T-cell memory formation after mild COVID-19. Study information: TCR clusters were mostly confined to one donor each.

To note about this clonotype: What it recognizes is unknown.

Using constant-segment primers, 5'RACE produced TCR alpha and TCR beta cDNA libraries carrying sample barcodes and UMIs. TCRdb reprocessed the 5' RACE reads with MiXCR, giving one entry per CDR3 protein. This sample yields under 150,000 distinct CDR3 sequences, of which approximately 15% are seen a single time; about 14% belongs to the top ten. Study-level points and caveats: Day 15 to 85 contracting clones showed balanced CD4/CD8; day 15 to 37 expanders favored CD4+. Most CD4+ clones that shrank were in CM and EM, while CD8+ ones turned up in EMRA.

Germline V gives CDR1 SGHRS, CDR2 YFSETQ. CDR3 size: 15 residues. Trimming at V came to 5 bases and at J to 4 bases, leaving 7 bases not matched to a gene. The clonotype was recovered from an adult woman who had mild COVID-19 (a few samples of this study predate the infection). Cell type and time point are not known. V usage is TRBV5-1 and J usage is TRBJ1-5; 9 nucleotides align to TRBD1. The sample consisted of PBMCs or a T cell subset sorted from them (not recorded which). The CDR3 coding sequence is TGCGCCAGCAGGCGGGACAGGGCCCCGAATCAGCCCCAGCATTTT. Translation gives CASRRDRAPNQPQHF. The entire variable domain, with the rest obtained from reference TRBV5-1 and TRBJ1-5, is as follows: KAGVTQTPRYLIKTRGQQVTLSCSPISGHRSVSWYQQTPGQGLQFLFEYFSETQRNKGNFPGRFSGRQFSNSRSEMNVSTLELGDSALYLCASRRDRAPNQPQHFGDGTRLSIL.